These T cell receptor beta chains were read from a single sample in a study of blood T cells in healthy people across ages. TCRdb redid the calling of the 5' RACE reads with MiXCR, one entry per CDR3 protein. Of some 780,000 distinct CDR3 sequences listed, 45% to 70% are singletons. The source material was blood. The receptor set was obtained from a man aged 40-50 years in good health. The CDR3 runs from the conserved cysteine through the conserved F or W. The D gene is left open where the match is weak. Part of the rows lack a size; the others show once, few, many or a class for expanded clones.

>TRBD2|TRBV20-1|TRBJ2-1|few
TGCAGTGCTAGAACTAGCGGGATCCGAAGCAATGAGCAGTTCTTC
CSARTSGIRSNEQFF
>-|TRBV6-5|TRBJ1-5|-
TGTGCCAGCGGGTACTCCGATGGCAATCAGCCCCAGCATTTT
CASGYSDGNQPQHF
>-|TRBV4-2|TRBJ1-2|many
TGTGCCAGCAGCCAAGATCTAGGGGCAAACTATGGCTACACCTTC
CASSQDLGANYGYTF
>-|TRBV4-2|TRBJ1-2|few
TGTGCCAGCAGCCAACCTCTTGACGGGGAAGGCTATGGCTACACCTTC
CASSQPLDGEGYGYTF
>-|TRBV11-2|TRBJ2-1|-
TGTGCCAGCAGCCCAATTAGGGGGTCAGGCAATGAGCAGTTCTTC
CASSPIRGSGNEQFF
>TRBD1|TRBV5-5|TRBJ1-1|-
TGTGCCAGCAGCTTCCAGACAGGGAACATGAACACTGAAGCTTTCTTT
CASSFQTGNMNTEAFF
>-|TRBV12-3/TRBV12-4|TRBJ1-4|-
TGTGCCAGCAGTAATAACCGAGCAGCTAATGAAAAACTGTTTTTT
CASSNNRAANEKLFF
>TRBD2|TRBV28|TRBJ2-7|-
TGTGCCAGCAGTTTATATCTGGGACTAACTATTTACTACGAGCAGTACTTC
CASSLYLGLTIYYEQYF
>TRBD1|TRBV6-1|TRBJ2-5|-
TGTGCCAGCAGTGGGGGACAGATCCAAGAGACCCAGTACTTC
CASSGGQIQETQYF
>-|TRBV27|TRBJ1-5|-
TGTGCCAGCAGTTCGAATTGGGACACTCGAAATCAGCCCCAGCATTTT
CASSSNWDTRNQPQHF
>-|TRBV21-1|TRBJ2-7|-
TGTGCCAGCAGCAAAGAAGGCGGGGGGGGCTCCTACGAGCAGTACTTC
CASSKEGGGGSYEQYF
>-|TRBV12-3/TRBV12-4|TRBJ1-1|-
TGTGCCAGCAGTTATCGCCTGGGCGGGCAAGGGAGGGGCGCTTTCTTT
CASSYRLGGQGRGAFF
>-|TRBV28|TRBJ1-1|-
TGTGCCAGCACCCGACATGGGCAGGGGATGGGCACTGAAGCTTTCTTT
CASTRHGQGMGTEAFF
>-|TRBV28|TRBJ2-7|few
TGTGCCAGCAGTTTAATTACAGGCTCCTACGAGCAGTACTTC
CASSLITGSYEQYF
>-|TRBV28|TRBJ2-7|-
TGTGCCAGCAGTTACCCGACAGGACTGAGGGAGCAGTACTTC
CASSYPTGLREQYF
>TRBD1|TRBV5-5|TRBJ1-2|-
TGTGCCAGCAGCCTTAACAGGGGGCCCCTACCCACCTATGGCTACACCTTC
CASSLNRGPLPTYGYTF
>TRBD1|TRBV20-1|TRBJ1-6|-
TGCAGTGCTAGTGCGCCAGGGGGAACTAATTCACCCCCCCACTTT
CSASAPGGTNSPPHF
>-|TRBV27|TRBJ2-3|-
TGTGCCAGCAGTTTCGGGACATCTGGAACAAATACGCAGTATTTT
CASSFGTSGTNTQYF
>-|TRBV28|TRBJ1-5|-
TGTGCCAGCAGTTTTATCAGCAGCAATCAGCCCCAGCATTTT
CASSFISSNQPQHF
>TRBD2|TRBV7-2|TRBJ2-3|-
TGTGCCAGCAGCTCGTTAGCGGGATGGTCAGATACGCAGTATTTT
CASSSLAGWSDTQYF
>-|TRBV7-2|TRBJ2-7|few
TGTGCCAGCAGCTTAGCTTCCCGGGACTGGACCTACGAGCAGTACTTC
CASSLASRDWTYEQYF
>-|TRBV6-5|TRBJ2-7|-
TGTGCCAGCAGTTACTCGGACAATGAGCAGTACTTC
CASSYSDNEQYF
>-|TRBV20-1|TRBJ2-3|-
TGCAGTGCTATTGCGGCAGTAACCAGCACAGATACGCAGTATTTT
CSAIAAVTSTDTQYF
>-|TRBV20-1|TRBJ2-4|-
TGCAGTGCTAGTCCGGGAGAATATGCTCACATTCAGTACTTC
CSASPGEYAHIQYF
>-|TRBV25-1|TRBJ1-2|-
TGTGCCAGCAGTGAAGGGTTGTGGATACCGGGACATAGCTATGGCTACACCTTC
CASSEGLWIPGHSYGYTF
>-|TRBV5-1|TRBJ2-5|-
TGCGCCAGCAGCGAGCCGACTGGGGGGACCCAGTACTTC
CASSEPTGGTQYF
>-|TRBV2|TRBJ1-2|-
TGTGCCAGCGCCGGTAGCGGCTACACCTTC
CASAGSGYTF
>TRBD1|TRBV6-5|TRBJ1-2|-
TGTGCCAGCAGTTACCTCCGGGACAGGGGGTTTACTAACTATGGCTACACCTTC
CASSYLRDRGFTNYGYTF
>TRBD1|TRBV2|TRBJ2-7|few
TGTGCCAGCAGTGAGGACCGGGACAGCTTTACTTTGGAGCAGTACTTC
CASSEDRDSFTLEQYF